The 31 T cell receptor beta chains in this list originate from one sample, sequenced in a study of cytomegalovirus exposure and HLA in healthy donors. Sequenced by immunoSEQ multiplex PCR; TCRdb stores in-frame clones only, minus some. This table has approximately 180,000 clones, around 88% appearing once. Specimen: PBMCs. The receptors shown here come from a woman aged 18-35 years in good health and CMV-seronegative.

The chain carries TRBV7-3 and TRBJ2-7; 7 nucleotides agree with TRBD1. V lost 10 bases and J lost 0; bases outside the gene matches: 6. CDR3 size: 13 residues. CDR1 and CDR2 from the germline V gene are SGHTA and FQGTGA. CDR3: CANQGTVSYEQYF. Here the CDR3 DNA reads TGTGCCAACCAAGGGACAGTCTCCTACGAGCAGTACTTC.

This chain links TRBV7-9 with TRBJ2-1; the match to TRBD2 covers 10 bases. Trimming at V came to 5 bases and at J to 4 bases, leaving 5 bases not matched to a gene. The CDR3 covers 15 residues. Germline V gives CDR1 SEHNR, CDR2 FQNEAQ (reference sequence). In DNA form, the CDR3 reads TGTGCCAGCAGCCTTAGCGGGGGGCCTTACAATGAGCAGTTCTTC. Amino acid sequence: CASSLSGGPYNEQFF.

This clone was detected only once. The chain employs TRBV6-1 and TRBJ2-7; TRBD1 might be the D (5 bases). CDR3 length equals 13 residues. Trimming pared 7 bases from V and 5 bases from J, leaving 15 bases between. The germline V gene encodes CDR1 MNHNS and CDR2 SASEGT. In nucleotides, the CDR3 is TGTGCCAGCAACCGACAGAGTAGAAACGAGCAGTACTTC. It yields the protein CASNRQSRNEQYF.

The chain combines TRBV6-6 with TRBJ1-2, with D unclear. Trimming took off 7 bases at V and 5 bases at J, with 20 bases between the two ends. The CDR3 has 15 residues. Germline CDR1 MNHNY, CDR2 SVGAGI (reference sequence). DNA of the CDR3: TGTGCCAGCACAATCGCGTCGGTAGATGGTTATGGCTACACCTTC. Translating it yields CASTIASVDGYGYTF.

This chain uses TRBV5-4 with TRBJ1-2; the D is unclear. The CDR3 totals 12 residues. In germline, CDR1 is SGHNT, CDR2 YYREEE (reference sequence). The V end was cut by 0 bases, the J end by 6 bases, with 6 bases between. DNA for the CDR3: TGTGCCAGCAGCTTGGCCGTAAATGGCTACACCTTC. The encoded protein is CASSLAVNGYTF.

For this clone: The same CDR3 is also encoded by other DNA sequences in this sample. The chain recombines TRBV5-1 with TRBJ1-5; possibly TRBD1 for D (6 bases). The CDR3 runs to 15 residues. Germline-derived CDR1 and CDR2 are SGHRS and YFSETQ. V dropped 5 bases and J dropped 4 bases, with 16 bases sitting between them. The chain's CDR3 is CASSYGTPGNQPQHF. CDR3 DNA: TGCGCCAGCAGTTACGGGACACCGGGGAATCAGCCCCAGCATTTT.

The J gene is TRBJ2-4, the V gene TRBV12-5; D possibly corresponds to TRBD2 (7 bases). Germline CDR1 reads LGHNT; CDR2 reads FRNRAP. Trimming took off 0 bases at V and 1 base at J, with 13 bases between the two ends. The CDR3 consists of 17 residues. CDR3 DNA sequence: TGTGCTAGTGGTTTGGTAGGGGGGGAAGAGGCCAAAAACATTCAGTACTTC. It specifies CASGLVGGEEAKNIQYF.

The V call is TRBV4-2, the J call TRBJ1-4; 7 nucleotides line up with TRBD1. The CDR3 is 16 amino acids. With 0 bases clipped from V and 3 bases from J, the junction kept 4 bases outside the gene matches. The germline gives CDR1 LGHNA, CDR2 YNFKEQ. The CDR3 spells CASSQDRDSSNEKLFF. The CDR3 DNA follows: TGTGCCAGCAGCCAAGATCGGGACAGCTCTAATGAAAAACTGTTTTTT.

The chain uses TRBV6-6 and TRBJ1-5; TRBD1 might be the D (6 bases). CDR3 length: 14 amino acids. Germline V gene data show CDR1 as MNHNY and CDR2 as SVGAGI (reference sequence). The V end was cut by 7 bases, the J end by 6 bases, with 16 bases between. The CDR3 sequence: CASTEQGEFQPQHF. CDR3 sequence (DNA): TGTGCCAGCACGGAACAGGGTGAATTTCAGCCCCAGCATTTT.

The V gene is TRBV7-8, the J gene TRBJ1-1; the match to TRBD1 covers 9 bases. J gave up 4 bases and V 5 bases, and 8 bases lay outside the gene matches. Germline CDR1 reads SGHVS; CDR2 reads FQNEAQ. This CDR3 has 15 amino acids. The CDR3 loop is CASSTRQGDSTEAFF. For the CDR3, the DNA is TGTGCCAGCAGCACCCGACAGGGGGATAGCACTGAAGCTTTCTTT.

The J gene is TRBJ1-5, the V gene TRBV6-1; 10 bases agree with TRBD1. The CDR3 contains 14 residues. With V trimmed by 1 base and J by 7 bases, 1 base remained unmatched. The germline gives CDR1 MNHNS, CDR2 SASEGT. Here the CDR3 DNA reads TGTGCCAGCAGTGAAGGACAGGGGGCGCAGCCCCAGCATTTT. Encoded protein: CASSEGQGAQPQHF.

The genes are TRBV6-1 and TRBJ2-7; the D gene is possibly TRBD2 (5 bases). Deletions cut 4 bases from V and 3 bases from J, with 10 bases between. Germline CDR1 MNHNS, CDR2 SASEGT. The CDR3 sequence is 13 residues long. The CDR3 spells CASSVEGLYEQYF. Here the CDR3 DNA reads TGTGCCAGCAGTGTTGAGGGTCTCTACGAGCAGTACTTC.

The chain carries TRBV5-4 and TRBJ1-2, with D possibly TRBD1 on 5 matching bases. The length of the CDR3 is 16 residues. V was clipped by 5 bases and J by 1 base, with 18 bases between them. Germline-derived CDR1 and CDR2 are SGHNT and YYREEE (reference sequence). The CDR3 sequence: CASRGRETEINYGYTF. CDR3 bases: TGTGCCAGCAGGGGTCGTGAGACAGAGATTAACTATGGCTACACCTTC. Full variable domain (missing parts from reference TRBV5-4 and TRBJ1-2): ETGVTQSPTHLIKTRGQQVTLRCSSQSGHNTVSWYQQALGQGPQFIFQYYREEENGRGNFPPRFSGLQFPNYSSELNVNALELDDSALYLCASRGRETEINYGYTFGSGTRLTVV.

The chain links TRBV9 to TRBJ1-1; tentatively, D is TRBD1 (5 bases). Trimming removed 3 bases at V and 1 base at J, with 7 bases between. This CDR3 is 13 amino acids long. Germline CDR1 is SGDLS and CDR2 is YYNGEE. CDR3 region: CASSADRNTEAFF. CDR3 coding DNA: TGTGCCAGCAGCGCCGACAGGAACACTGAAGCTTTCTTT.

The V and J genes are TRBV9 and TRBJ2-6; perhaps TRBD2 as D (5 bases). Germline loops: CDR1 SGDLS, CDR2 YYNGEE. V was pared by 4 bases and J by 0 bases, with 17 bases between. There are 18 residues in the CDR3. CDR3 bases: TGTGCCAGCAGCCCCCCCTCGGGGAGAGACTCTGGGGCCAACGTCCTGACTTTC. Residues: CASSPPSGRDSGANVLTF.

The chain combines TRBV15 with TRBJ1-1; 8 nucleotides match TRBD1. Germline lookup yields CDR1 LNHNV and CDR2 YYDKDF (reference sequence). With 0 bases clipped from V and 11 bases from J, the junction kept 8 bases outside the gene matches. The CDR3 extends over 14 amino acids. CDR3 loop: CATSREQPGGNAFF. DNA for the CDR3: TGTGCCACCAGCAGAGAACAGCCAGGGGGCAACGCTTTCTTT. Variable domain in full (rest from reference TRBV15 and TRBJ1-1): DAMVIQNPRYQVTQFGKPVTLSCSQTLNHNVMYWYQQKSSQAPKLLFHYYDKDFNNEADTPDNFQSRRPNTSFCFLDIRSPGLGDTAMYLCATSREQPGGNAFFGQGTRLTVV.

The chain combines TRBV18 with TRBJ1-2, with D unclear. Trimming stripped 3 bases from V and 2 bases from J, with 13 bases between. The CDR3 length is 15 residues. CDR1 is KGHSH and CDR2 is LQKENI in the germline V gene. The CDR3 here is CASSPDLALNYGYTF. CDR3 in DNA: TGTGCCAGCTCACCCGATCTAGCCCTCAACTATGGCTACACCTTC.

The chain carries TRBV11-2 and TRBJ2-1, with D possibly matching TRBD2 (6 bases). The CDR3 is made up of 15 amino acids. The V end lost 0 bases, the J end lost 15 bases, and 21 bases lay between the germline ends. The germline gives CDR1 SGHAT, CDR2 FQNNGV. CDR3: CASSLEGGPSLTRFF. In DNA, the CDR3 is TGTGCCAGCAGCTTAGAGGGGGGACCTAGCCTTACGCGGTTCTTC.

The chain links TRBV9 to TRBJ2-2, with TRBD2 as a possible D gene (5 bases). This CDR3 contains 16 residues. With 0 bases removed from V and 1 base from J, the gap between germline ends came to 10 bases. Germline V gene lookup returns CDR1 SGDLS and CDR2 YYNGEE. The CDR3 sequence is CASSVGSGLNTGELFF. In DNA form, the CDR3 reads TGTGCCAGCAGCGTAGGGAGCGGTTTGAACACCGGGGAGCTGTTTTTT.

V usage is TRBV7-3 and J usage is TRBJ2-1, with 9 bases fitting TRBD2. The CDR3 is 16 residues long. Trimming removed 5 bases from V and 4 bases from J; junction bases left unmatched: 9. CDR1 is SGHTA, CDR2 FQGTGA, per germline. The CDR3 coding sequence is TGTGCCAGCAGCGTACACAGCGGGGGGCTTTACAATGAGCAGTTCTTC. Translation gives CASSVHSGGLYNEQFF.

The chain carries TRBV20-1 and TRBJ2-7, with D possibly TRBD1 on 5 matching bases. CDR1 and CDR2 (germline): DFQATT, SNEGSKA (reference sequence). CDR3 size: 11 residues. V was trimmed by 4 bases and J by 3 bases, leaving 7 bases between them. The CDR3 loop reads CSATQGYEQYF. CDR3 in DNA: TGCAGTGCTACTCAGGGCTACGAGCAGTACTTC.

This chain connects TRBV14 to TRBJ2-1, with 10 positions matching TRBD2. The CDR3 covers 18 residues. V was clipped by 0 bases and J by 5 bases; unmatched bases: 10. Germline V CDR1 and CDR2: SGHDN, FVKESK. The DNA of the CDR3 is TGTGCCAGCAGCCAAGATCATCTAGCGGGAGCTTCCCACAATGAGCAGTTCTTC. It codes for CASSQDHLAGASHNEQFF.

This chain joins TRBV7-2 and TRBJ2-7, with 7 nucleotides matching TRBD1. Germline assignment: CDR1 SGHTA and CDR2 FQGNSA. Trimming removed 5 bases from V and 2 bases from J; junction bases left unmatched: 6. CDR3 length: 14 residues. CDR3 DNA: TGTGCCAGCAGCCCCTGGACAGGAACCTACGAGCAGTACTTC. It encodes CASSPWTGTYEQYF.

V gene TRBV5-1 combines with J gene TRBJ1-6; D is uncertain. V lost 4 bases to trimming and J lost 6 bases, with 14 bases between them. The germline V gene encodes CDR1 SGHRS and CDR2 YFSETQ. The CDR3 is 15 residues long. CDR3 in amino acids: CASSLGSGSNSPLHF. CDR3 coding DNA: TGCGCCAGCAGCCTGGGATCGGGATCTAATTCACCCCTCCACTTT.

V is TRBV9 and J is TRBJ1-3; no clear D gene. Looked up from germline, CDR1 is SGDLS and CDR2 is YYNGEE. The V and J ends lost 4 bases and 4 bases respectively, with 15 bases between them. CDR3 length: 15 amino acids. CDR3 residues: CASSSSPLSGNTIYF. The CDR3, as DNA: TGTGCCAGCAGCTCGAGTCCCCTTTCAGGAAACACCATATATTTT.

The chain uses TRBV6-1 and TRBJ1-2; 7 bases map to TRBD1. This CDR3 region has 12 residues. Germline V gene sequence: CDR1 MNHNS, CDR2 SASEGT. The J segment lost 2 bases and the V segment lost 9 bases, leaving 3 bases of the junction unmatched. The CDR3 DNA reads as TGTGCCAGTCAGGGACAGAACTATGGCTACACCTTC. It translates to CASQGQNYGYTF.

The rearrangement joins TRBV7-3 to TRBJ1-1; D unclear. Germline V CDR1 and CDR2: SGHTA, FQGTGA. V was pared by 5 bases and J by 10 bases, with 14 bases between. The CDR3 has 12 residues. In nucleotides, the CDR3 is TGTGCCAGCAGCCGATCATTAGAAAGAGCTTTCTTT. Translating it yields CASSRSLERAFF. The variable domain in full, with the rest retrieved from reference TRBV7-3 and TRBJ1-1, is GAGVSQTPSNKVTEKGKYVELRCDPISGHTALYWYRQSLGQGPEFLIYFQGTGAADDSGLPNDRFFAVRPEGSVSTLKIQRTERGDSAVYLCASSRSLERAFFGQGTRLTVV.

V is TRBV4-2 and J is TRBJ1-4; the D is unclear. The CDR3 contains 13 residues. CDR1 and CDR2 from the germline V gene are LGHNA and YNFKEQ. The ends were cut back, 1 base at V and 8 bases at J, with 8 bases in the middle. CDR3 nucleotide sequence: TGTGCCAGCAGCCAAGGAGGGAGGGAAAAACTGTTTTTT. Its translation is CASSQGGREKLFF.

This chain connects TRBV2 to TRBJ1-2, with no clear D. The germline V gene has CDR1 SNHLY and CDR2 FYNNEI. Trimming shortened V by 3 bases and J by 4 bases, and 12 bases separated the two germline ends. CDR3 length: 14 residues. CDR3 nucleotides: TGTGCCAGCAGTGAGGGCCGGGGTACCTATGGCTACACCTTC. Amino acids: CASSEGRGTYGYTF.

The chain uses TRBV11-2 and TRBJ2-2; 7 bases are shared with TRBD1. From germline, CDR1 is SGHAT and CDR2 FQNNGV. The CDR3 spans 15 residues. V lost 4 bases, J lost 1 base, and 3 bases stayed unmatched. The CDR3 protein is CASSSGQLNTGELFF. CDR3 in DNA: TGTGCCAGCAGCTCGGGACAGCTGAACACCGGGGAGCTGTTTTTT.

The V gene is TRBV6-6, the J gene TRBJ2-1; 9 bases are a match to TRBD2. The CDR3 has 16 amino acids. V was clipped by 4 bases and J by 1 base; unmatched bases: 5. The V gene's germline CDR1 is MNHNY and CDR2 SVGAGI (reference sequence). CDR3 DNA: TGTGCCAGCAGTTCAACAAGCGGGGGGTCCTACAATGAGCAGTTCTTC. Translated: CASSSTSGGSYNEQFF.